A selection of T cell receptor beta chains follows, all from one sample in a study of post-analysis software for immune sequencing data. TCRdb itself ran the PCR reads through MiXCR, one entry per CDR3 protein. The sample lists 380,000 or so distinct CDR3 sequences; roughly 35% were seen once. Sequencing was done on a sample of blood. The receptors originated from a girl aged 5-17 years with multiple sclerosis. Both conserved end residues are part of each CDR3. Each record gives: D gene, V gene, clone size, J gene, CDR3 protein, CDR3 DNA. A D gene is named only where the DNA matches it firmly. Clone size is shown for a subset of rows, as once, few, many or a class of expanded clone.

d_call: NA
v_call: TRBV25-1
clone_size: NA
j_call: TRBJ2-3
cdr3_aa: CASSGAQISTDTQYF
cdr3_nt: TGTGCCAGCAGCGGAGCCCAAATTAGCACAGATACGCAGTATTTT

d_call: NA
v_call: TRBV20-1
clone_size: NA
j_call: TRBJ1-5
cdr3_aa: CSARGGSQPQHF
cdr3_nt: TGCAGTGCTAGAGGAGGGAGTCAGCCCCAGCATTTT

d_call: NA
v_call: TRBV7-3
clone_size: NA
j_call: TRBJ2-1
cdr3_aa: CASSLVGRGVSGSYNEQFF
cdr3_nt: TGTGCCAGCAGCCTCGTAGGCAGGGGAGTCAGCGGGTCCTACAATGAGCAGTTCTTC

d_call: TRBD1
v_call: TRBV5-1
clone_size: few
j_call: TRBJ2-5
cdr3_aa: CASSWMDREETQYF
cdr3_nt: TGCGCCAGCAGCTGGATGGACAGGGAAGAGACCCAGTACTTC

d_call: TRBD1
v_call: TRBV6-6
clone_size: NA
j_call: TRBJ2-6
cdr3_aa: CASSLTGSGANVLTF
cdr3_nt: TGTGCCAGCAGCTTGACAGGGTCTGGGGCCAACGTCCTGACTTTC

d_call: NA
v_call: TRBV12-3/TRBV12-4
clone_size: few
j_call: TRBJ2-5
cdr3_aa: CASSIGTFQETQYF
cdr3_nt: TGTGCCAGCAGCATAGGGACCTTCCAAGAGACCCAGTACTTC

d_call: TRBD2
v_call: TRBV10-3
clone_size: NA
j_call: TRBJ2-1
cdr3_aa: CAISEGLAGGPLSEQFF
cdr3_nt: TGTGCCATCAGTGAGGGACTAGCGGGGGGGCCTCTATCTGAGCAGTTCTTC

d_call: NA
v_call: TRBV5-5
clone_size: NA
j_call: TRBJ2-5
cdr3_aa: CASSFRRRARQETQYF
cdr3_nt: TGTGCCAGCAGCTTCCGTCGCAGGGCGAGGCAAGAGACCCAGTACTTC

d_call: TRBD1
v_call: TRBV12-3/TRBV12-4
clone_size: NA
j_call: TRBJ1-2
cdr3_aa: CASGRTGIANYGYTF
cdr3_nt: TGTGCCAGCGGGAGGACAGGCATAGCTAACTATGGCTACACCTTC

d_call: NA
v_call: TRBV6-2/TRBV6-3
clone_size: few
j_call: TRBJ1-4
cdr3_aa: CASSSVGPPEKLFF
cdr3_nt: TGTGCCAGCAGTTCGGTGGGGCCGCCTGAAAAACTGTTTTTT

d_call: NA
v_call: TRBV10-3
clone_size: few
j_call: TRBJ2-5
cdr3_aa: CAISGWQAGETQYF
cdr3_nt: TGTGCCATCAGTGGCTGGCAGGCAGGAGAGACCCAGTACTTC

d_call: TRBD1
v_call: TRBV11-2
clone_size: NA
j_call: TRBJ1-1
cdr3_aa: CASSFDRASTEAFF
cdr3_nt: TGTGCCAGCAGCTTTGACAGGGCGAGCACTGAAGCTTTCTTT

d_call: NA
v_call: TRBV7-2
clone_size: NA
j_call: TRBJ1-2
cdr3_aa: CASRGRQLYGYTF
cdr3_nt: TGTGCCAGCAGAGGTAGACAGCTCTATGGCTACACCTTC

d_call: NA
v_call: TRBV4-3
clone_size: few
j_call: TRBJ1-5
cdr3_aa: CASSSQVGDGQPQHF
cdr3_nt: TGCGCCAGCAGCTCTCAGGTAGGGGATGGCCAGCCCCAGCATTTT

d_call: NA
v_call: TRBV5-1
clone_size: NA
j_call: TRBJ2-3
cdr3_aa: CASSGGRTLYSDTQYF
cdr3_nt: TGCGCCAGCAGCGGAGGACGGACACTCTATTCCGATACGCAGTATTTT

d_call: TRBD1
v_call: TRBV12-3/TRBV12-4
clone_size: few
j_call: TRBJ2-7
cdr3_aa: CASNAGGLGYEQYF
cdr3_nt: TGTGCCAGCAATGCAGGGGGCTTGGGCTACGAGCAGTACTTC

d_call: NA
v_call: TRBV6-6
clone_size: NA
j_call: TRBJ1-1
cdr3_aa: CASTKGTEAFF
cdr3_nt: TGTGCCAGCACCAAGGGCACTGAAGCTTTCTTT

d_call: TRBD2
v_call: TRBV28
clone_size: few
j_call: TRBJ2-3
cdr3_aa: CASSGPGTSGGAVPDTQYF
cdr3_nt: TGTGCCAGCAGTGGCCCCGGGACTAGCGGGGGGGCCGTCCCAGATACGCAGTATTTT

d_call: TRBD2
v_call: TRBV19
clone_size: NA
j_call: TRBJ2-3
cdr3_aa: CASRLGLAGTDTQYF
cdr3_nt: TGTGCCAGTAGACTAGGACTAGCGGGCACAGATACGCAGTATTTT

d_call: NA
v_call: TRBV4-2
clone_size: NA
j_call: TRBJ2-1
cdr3_aa: CASSQDPGQLSYNEQFF
cdr3_nt: TGTGCCAGCAGCCAAGATCCGGGCCAACTCTCCTACAATGAGCAGTTCTTC

d_call: NA
v_call: TRBV6-5
clone_size: NA
j_call: TRBJ1-2
cdr3_aa: CASSPRERDYGYTF
cdr3_nt: TGTGCCAGCAGTCCCAGAGAGCGGGACTATGGCTACACCTTC

d_call: TRBD1
v_call: TRBV15
clone_size: NA
j_call: TRBJ2-5
cdr3_aa: CATSRIDRGEETQYF
cdr3_nt: TGTGCCACCAGCAGAATAGACAGGGGTGAAGAGACCCAGTACTTC

d_call: NA
v_call: TRBV29-1
clone_size: NA
j_call: TRBJ2-7
cdr3_aa: CSGEDQTYEQYF
cdr3_nt: TGCAGCGGTGAAGATCAGACCTACGAGCAGTACTTC

d_call: NA
v_call: TRBV12-3/TRBV12-4
clone_size: NA
j_call: TRBJ1-2
cdr3_aa: CASSFFGQGRGYTF
cdr3_nt: NA

d_call: NA
v_call: TRBV12-3/TRBV12-4
clone_size: few
j_call: TRBJ1-4
cdr3_aa: CASSFRATNEKLFF
cdr3_nt: TGTGCCAGCAGTTTCCGTGCAACTAATGAAAAACTGTTTTTT

d_call: NA
v_call: TRBV29-1
clone_size: NA
j_call: TRBJ2-1
cdr3_aa: CSVEELNEQFF
cdr3_nt: TGCAGCGTTGAAGAATTAAACGAGCAGTTCTTC

d_call: TRBD2
v_call: TRBV6-1
clone_size: NA
j_call: TRBJ2-7
cdr3_aa: CASGWTKLAGNYEQYF
cdr3_nt: TGTGCCAGCGGTTGGACTAAGCTAGCGGGGAACTACGAGCAGTACTTC

d_call: NA
v_call: TRBV4-3
clone_size: NA
j_call: TRBJ1-2
cdr3_aa: CASSQDPGVLYGYTF
cdr3_nt: TGCGCCAGCAGCCAAGATCCCGGGGTCCTATATGGCTACACCTTC

d_call: NA
v_call: TRBV6-5
clone_size: few
j_call: TRBJ2-7
cdr3_aa: CASSYSAGGEQYF
cdr3_nt: TGTGCCAGCAGTTACTCGGCAGGGGGGGAGCAGTACTTC

d_call: TRBD1
v_call: TRBV12-3/TRBV12-4
clone_size: NA
j_call: TRBJ2-3
cdr3_aa: CASSFRGTGDEDTQYF
cdr3_nt: TGTGCCAGCAGTTTCCGAGGGACAGGGGATGAAGATACGCAGTATTTT

d_call: TRBD1
v_call: TRBV5-1
clone_size: few
j_call: TRBJ1-5
cdr3_aa: CASSLGTGFQPQHF
cdr3_nt: TGCGCCAGCAGCCTCGGGACAGGTTTTCAGCCCCAGCATTTT

d_call: NA
v_call: TRBV20-1
clone_size: NA
j_call: TRBJ2-3
cdr3_aa: CSAWPGLGTDTQYF
cdr3_nt: TGCAGTGCGTGGCCGGGACTTGGCACAGATACGCAGTATTTT

d_call: NA
v_call: TRBV20-1
clone_size: NA
j_call: TRBJ1-6
cdr3_aa: CSARDKAEGSTLHF
cdr3_nt: TGCAGTGCTAGAGATAAGGCAGAGGGAAGCACCCTCCACTTT

d_call: TRBD2
v_call: TRBV4-2
clone_size: NA
j_call: TRBJ2-1
cdr3_aa: CASSQTSGGDNEQFF
cdr3_nt: TGTGCCAGCAGCCAGACTAGCGGGGGGGATAATGAGCAGTTCTTC

d_call: TRBD2
v_call: TRBV7-9
clone_size: NA
j_call: TRBJ2-3
cdr3_aa: CASSLRAGAGADTQYF
cdr3_nt: TGTGCCAGCAGCTTACGAGCGGGGGCTGGGGCAGATACGCAGTATTTT

d_call: TRBD1
v_call: TRBV4-1
clone_size: many
j_call: TRBJ2-5
cdr3_aa: CASSRVGQQQETQYF
cdr3_nt: TGCGCCAGCAGCCGGGTGGGACAGCAACAGGAGACCCAGTACTTC

d_call: NA
v_call: TRBV7-9
clone_size: few
j_call: TRBJ1-1
cdr3_aa: CASSFTGFSNTEAFF
cdr3_nt: TGTGCCAGCAGCTTTACAGGGTTCTCGAACACTGAAGCTTTCTTT

d_call: NA
v_call: TRBV7-2
clone_size: NA
j_call: TRBJ2-7
cdr3_aa: CASSFEAGVLPRGAYEQYF
cdr3_nt: TGTGCCAGCAGCTTCGAGGCAGGTGTGCTCCCCAGGGGGGCCTACGAGCAGTACTTC

d_call: NA
v_call: TRBV19
clone_size: once
j_call: TRBJ1-5
cdr3_aa: CASSILPQPQHF
cdr3_nt: TGTGCCAGTAGTATCCTCCCCCAGCCCCAGCATTTT

d_call: TRBD2
v_call: TRBV12-3/TRBV12-4
clone_size: NA
j_call: TRBJ2-3
cdr3_aa: CASSSTSGVADTQYF
cdr3_nt: TGTGCCAGCAGTTCGACTAGCGGGGTCGCAGATACGCAGTATTTT

d_call: TRBD1
v_call: TRBV7-9
clone_size: NA
j_call: TRBJ1-2
cdr3_aa: CASSTPTGSNYGYTF
cdr3_nt: TGTGCCAGCAGCACGCCGACAGGGAGTAACTATGGCTACACCTTC

d_call: TRBD1
v_call: TRBV4-1
clone_size: NA
j_call: TRBJ1-5
cdr3_aa: CASSQAYTGTGRNQPQHF
cdr3_nt: TGCGCCAGCAGCCAAGCGTACACCGGGACAGGGCGCAATCAGCCCCAGCATTTT

d_call: NA
v_call: TRBV9
clone_size: NA
j_call: TRBJ2-3
cdr3_aa: CASSPQSDTQYF
cdr3_nt: TGTGCCAGCAGCCCCCAGTCAGATACGCAGTATTTT

d_call: TRBD1
v_call: TRBV6-6
clone_size: NA
j_call: TRBJ2-7
cdr3_aa: CATSLDRGNEQYF
cdr3_nt: TGTGCCACGTCGTTGGACAGGGGGAACGAGCAGTACTTC

d_call: TRBD2
v_call: TRBV7-3
clone_size: many
j_call: TRBJ2-1
cdr3_aa: CASSLTGTGGSYNEQFF
cdr3_nt: TGTGCCAGCAGCTTAACAGGGACCGGGGGGTCCTACAATGAGCAGTTCTTC

d_call: TRBD1
v_call: TRBV5-6
clone_size: NA
j_call: TRBJ2-3
cdr3_aa: CASSHPRGRQERDTQYF
cdr3_nt: TGTGCCAGCAGCCACCCCAGGGGGCGCCAGGAGAGAGATACGCAGTATTTT

d_call: TRBD1
v_call: TRBV13
clone_size: few
j_call: TRBJ1-1
cdr3_aa: CASSSRQGKGTEAFF
cdr3_nt: TGTGCCAGCAGCTCCCGACAGGGCAAGGGCACTGAAGCTTTCTTT

d_call: NA
v_call: TRBV2
clone_size: NA
j_call: TRBJ1-1
cdr3_aa: CASSWANTEAFF
cdr3_nt: TGTGCCAGCAGTTGGGCAAACACTGAAGCTTTCTTT

d_call: NA
v_call: TRBV4-1
clone_size: NA
j_call: TRBJ1-4
cdr3_aa: CASSPGPRRGGNEKPFF
cdr3_nt: TGCGCCAGCAGCCCCGGGCCTAGACGGGGGGGGAATGAAAAACCGTTTTTT

d_call: NA
v_call: TRBV2
clone_size: NA
j_call: TRBJ2-1
cdr3_aa: CASSEPLRGDEQFF
cdr3_nt: TGTGCCAGCAGTGAACCGCTCAGGGGGGATGAGCAGTTCTTC

d_call: NA
v_call: TRBV5-1
clone_size: NA
j_call: TRBJ2-6
cdr3_aa: CASSLALFAPGANVLTF
cdr3_nt: TGCGCCAGCAGCTTGGCCCTATTTGCTCCCGGGGCCAACGTCCTGACTTTC

d_call: TRBD1
v_call: TRBV27
clone_size: few
j_call: TRBJ2-3
cdr3_aa: CASSLSTGGASTDTQYF
cdr3_nt: TGTGCCAGCAGTTTATCGACAGGGGGCGCGAGCACAGATACGCAGTATTTT

d_call: NA
v_call: TRBV7-6
clone_size: few
j_call: TRBJ2-5
cdr3_aa: CASSPRVQGQETQYF
cdr3_nt: TGTGCCAGCAGCCCCCGGGTACAGGGCCAAGAGACCCAGTACTTC

d_call: NA
v_call: TRBV7-2
clone_size: NA
j_call: TRBJ2-3
cdr3_aa: CASSKSPEPVADTQYF
cdr3_nt: TGTGCCAGCAGCAAATCCCCGGAGCCGGTAGCAGATACGCAGTATTTT

d_call: NA
v_call: TRBV18
clone_size: NA
j_call: TRBJ2-3
cdr3_aa: CASSPEVITDTQYF
cdr3_nt: TGTGCCAGCTCACCAGAGGTGATCACAGATACGCAGTATTTT

d_call: NA
v_call: TRBV6-2/TRBV6-3
clone_size: NA
j_call: TRBJ2-3
cdr3_aa: CASSPEADTQYF
cdr3_nt: TGTGCCAGCAGTCCTGAAGCGGATACGCAGTATTTT

d_call: NA
v_call: TRBV29-1
clone_size: NA
j_call: TRBJ2-1
cdr3_aa: CSVEDWSNQFF
cdr3_nt: TGCAGCGTTGAAGATTGGTCCAATCAGTTCTTC

d_call: NA
v_call: TRBV7-8
clone_size: NA
j_call: TRBJ2-3
cdr3_aa: CASSMDDWGADTQYF
cdr3_nt: TGTGCCAGCAGCATGGACGATTGGGGGGCAGATACGCAGTATTTT